The 3 T cell receptor beta chains in this list originate from one sample, sequenced in a study of early T cells in non-severe SARS-CoV-2 infection. MiXCR, run by TCRdb on the 5' RACE reads, gives a single entry per CDR3 protein. The profile shows under 45,000 distinct CDR3 sequences, roughly 5.4% of them singletons. The sequencing here drew on whole blood, taken at baseline. The receptors derive from an adult who was a healthcare worker with PCR-confirmed SARS-CoV-2 infection or an uninfected control (not recorded which).

This clonotype was counted ten times or more. The chain combines TRBV11-2 with TRBJ2-4; perhaps TRBD1 as D (5 bases). Per the germline V gene, CDR1 is SGHAT and CDR2 is FQNNGV. Trimming removed 7 bases from V and 0 bases from J, with 13 bases in between. The CDR3 sequence is 15 residues long. CDR3 coding DNA: TGTGCCAGCACCCGGGTAGGGGTAGCCAAAAACATTCAGTACTTC. Encoded protein: CASTRVGVAKNIQYF.

There are many counts of this clonotype. The chain is built from TRBV3-2 and TRBJ2-1; TRBD2 is taken as the D call from the table, unchecked against the DNA. TRBV3-2 is a recognized pseudogene. The CDR3 loop spans 15 amino acids. CDR3 region: CASSQVLTSGNEQFF. The DNA for the CDR3 is TGTGCCAGCAGCCAAGTTCTCACTAGCGGTAATGAGCAGTTCTTC.

The table lists this clonotype with many counts. V gene TRBV30 combines with J gene TRBJ1-5, with D unresolved. V lost 2 bases, J lost 2 bases, and 10 bases lay in between. The CDR3 extends over 14 amino acids. In germline, CDR1 is GTSNPN, CDR2 SVGIG (reference sequence). CDR3 nucleotides: TGTGCCTGGAGTCATGGCGTTGGCAATCAGCCCCAGCATTTT. Its translation: CAWSHGVGNQPQHF.